This T cell receptor (beta chain) was identified during a study of blood T cell repertoires in COVID-19. Background on the study: The origin of the acute and convalescent COVID-19 samples was the United States, Italy and Spain. In each case, the material was cDNA or gDNA derived from T cells, B-cell-depleted T cells, or PBMCs.

Per the original data handling: Scientists estimated how many nucleated cells there were by amplifying reference gene primers. TCRdb keeps only in-frame clones here, not all; method: immunoSEQ multiplex PCR. V and J calls plus clone size are reproduced from that table; the DNA served to infer D and trimming. The table has some 200,000 clones, 83% seen once. Germline CDR1 and CDR2: SNHLY and FYNNEI. The V gene lost 4 bases and the J gene lost 2 bases, with 11 bases spanning the gap. This CDR3 has 14 amino acids. The chain links TRBV2 to TRBJ2-5; D is unresolved. This sequence was found in a woman in her thirties with COVID-19, enrolled during active disease. Material for sequencing was peripheral blood. CDR3 sequence reads: CASSGPRRQETQYF. For the CDR3, the DNA is TGTGCCAGCAGTGGACCTAGGCGGCAAGAGACCCAGTACTTC.